The 8 T cell receptor beta chains presented below share a single source sample, sequenced in a study of cytomegalovirus exposure and HLA in healthy donors. TCRdb's table, derived via immunoSEQ multiplex PCR, lists solely in-frame clones and lacks some. Of some 230,000 clones in the sample, just over 90% were seen once. Sequenced sample: PBMCs. These receptors all come from a woman aged 18-29 years in good health and CMV-seronegative.

The rearrangement uses TRBV11-2 and TRBJ2-7; TRBD2 matches 10 bases. V lost 4 bases and J lost 0; bases outside the gene matches: 9. The V gene's germline CDR1 is SGHAT and CDR2 FQNNGV. CDR3 length: 17 residues. The CDR3 coding sequence is TGTGCCAGCAGCTCCCCAGCCACTAGCGGGAACTCCTACGAGCAGTACTTC. This translates into CASSSPATSGNSYEQYF.

The V gene is TRBV10-3, the J gene TRBJ2-1; 7 nucleotides align to TRBD1. V lost 6 bases, J lost 3 bases, and 8 bases stayed unmatched. The CDR3 length is 15 residues. Germline V gene lookup returns CDR1 ENHRY and CDR2 SYGVKD. The CDR3 DNA is TGTGCCATCAGCTCCCGGGACAGAAACTACAATGAGCAGTTCTTC. Its protein is CAISSRDRNYNEQFF.

This clone was seen once. This rearrangement joins TRBV2 to TRBJ1-4, with TRBD1 matching 7 bases. The CDR3 contains 15 residues. Germline V gene lookup returns CDR1 SNHLY and CDR2 FYNNEI. The trim removed 8 bases at V and 7 bases at J, leaving 13 bases unmatched. Written as DNA, the CDR3 is TGTGCCAGCCGGGAATTGGACAGGTTGGGTGAAAAACTGTTTTTT. Translation gives CASRELDRLGEKLFF. The full variable domain, with the rest looked up from reference TRBV2 and TRBJ1-4, is EPEVTQTPSHQVTQMGQEVILRCVPISNHLYFYWYRQILGQKVEFLVSFYNNEISEKSEIFDDQFSVERPDGSNFTLKIRSTKLEDSAMYFCASRELDRLGEKLFFGSGTQLSVL.

The gene calls are TRBV9 and TRBJ2-1; a possible D gene is TRBD1 (5 bases). CDR3 length: 14 amino acids. Germline assignment: CDR1 SGDLS and CDR2 YYNGEE. V was shortened by 3 bases and J by 6 bases, with 13 bases between the two germline ends. CDR3 loop: CASSAMTVSNEQFF. CDR3 coding DNA: TGTGCCAGCAGCGCAATGACAGTATCCAATGAGCAGTTCTTC.

The chain employs TRBV28 and TRBJ1-2, with D possibly matching TRBD1 (6 bases). The CDR3 is 14 residues long. Germline V gene lookup returns CDR1 MDHEN and CDR2 SYDVKM. V was pared by 8 bases and J by 0 bases, with 13 bases between. The CDR3 here is CASRPQGPNYGYTF. The CDR3 DNA sequence: TGTGCCAGCCGTCCACAGGGTCCTAACTATGGCTACACCTTC.

J is TRBJ1-1 and V is TRBV9; D is possibly TRBD1 (5 bases). Deletions cut 6 bases from V and 5 bases from J, with 23 bases between. Germline CDR1 and CDR2: SGDLS and YYNGEE. The CDR3 is 16 residues long. CDR3 protein: CASTARGGGGETEAFF. In DNA, the CDR3 is TGTGCCAGCACCGCCCGTGGGGGGGGTGGAGAGACTGAAGCTTTCTTT.

The gene calls are TRBV5-1 and TRBJ2-1, with 11 bases identical to TRBD2. CDR1 and CDR2 (germline): SGHRS, YFSETQ. Losses at the gene ends were 4 bases for V and 0 bases for J; bases not matched to a gene: 15. There are 20 residues in the CDR3. CDR3 in DNA: TGCGCCAGCAGCAATTACCTCTACCGACTAGCGGGAAGCTCCTACAATGAGCAGTTCTTC. Protein product: CASSNYLYRLAGSSYNEQFF.

The CDR3 DNA is TGTGCCAGCACCAACGAGCAAGAGACCCAGTACTTC. Residues: CASTNEQETQYF. V and J are TRBV6-6 and TRBJ2-5; D gene uncertain. This CDR3 contains 12 residues. V was cut by 7 bases and J by 2 bases, with 8 bases left in between. In germline, CDR1 is MNHNY, CDR2 SVGAGI (reference sequence).